The entry below gives a single T cell receptor beta chain sequence along with its context. The antigen is undetermined. The data stem from a study of T cell responses to AZD1222 COVID-19 vaccine. Study conclusions and caveats: Two AZD1222 administrations were followed by greater Spike-specific TCR breadth and depth. Samples come after the peak T cell response, not at day 14.

The CDR3 runs 13 residues. The V end was cut by 7 bases, the J end by 0 bases, with 8 bases between. Looked up from germline, CDR1 is SGHTA and CDR2 is FQGNSA. Measured with immunoSEQ multiplex PCR; TCRdb has only the in-frame clones, and not every one. Found here are about 110,000 clones, 70% to 90% of them singletons; the top ten hold around 4.5%. This clonotype originated in an adult who received the AZD1222 COVID-19 vaccine. The chain links TRBV7-2 to TRBJ2-3; D is unresolved. This specimen consisted of peripheral blood, obtained 28 days after the second AZD1222 dose. This CDR3 reads CASTTTSTDTQYF. The CDR3 nucleotides are TGTGCCAGCACGACGACTAGCACAGATACGCAGTATTTT.